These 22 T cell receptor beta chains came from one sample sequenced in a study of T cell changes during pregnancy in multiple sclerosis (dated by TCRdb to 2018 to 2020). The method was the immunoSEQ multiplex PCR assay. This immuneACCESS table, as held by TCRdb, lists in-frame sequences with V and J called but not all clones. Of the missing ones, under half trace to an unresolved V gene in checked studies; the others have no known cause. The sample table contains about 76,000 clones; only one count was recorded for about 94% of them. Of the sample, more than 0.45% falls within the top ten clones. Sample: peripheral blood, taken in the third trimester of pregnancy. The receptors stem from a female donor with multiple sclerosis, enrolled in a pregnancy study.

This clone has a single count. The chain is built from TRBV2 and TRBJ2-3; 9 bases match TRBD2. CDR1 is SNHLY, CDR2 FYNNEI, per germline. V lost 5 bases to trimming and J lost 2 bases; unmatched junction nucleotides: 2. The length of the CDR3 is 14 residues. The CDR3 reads CASSRLAATDTQYF. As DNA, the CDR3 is TGTGCCAGCAGTCGACTAGCGGCCACAGATACGCAGTATTTT.

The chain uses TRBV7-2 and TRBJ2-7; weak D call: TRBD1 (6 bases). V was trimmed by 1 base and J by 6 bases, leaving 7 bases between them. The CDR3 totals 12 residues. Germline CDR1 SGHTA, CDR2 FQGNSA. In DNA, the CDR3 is TGTGCCAGCAGCTTAGACAGGGTCGAGCAGTACTTC. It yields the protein CASSLDRVEQYF.

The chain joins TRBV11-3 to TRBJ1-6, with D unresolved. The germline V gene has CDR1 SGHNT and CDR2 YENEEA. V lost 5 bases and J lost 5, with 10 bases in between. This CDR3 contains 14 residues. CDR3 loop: CASSHPGDNSPLHF. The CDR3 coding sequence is TGTGCCAGCAGCCACCCGGGAGATAATTCACCCCTCCACTTT.

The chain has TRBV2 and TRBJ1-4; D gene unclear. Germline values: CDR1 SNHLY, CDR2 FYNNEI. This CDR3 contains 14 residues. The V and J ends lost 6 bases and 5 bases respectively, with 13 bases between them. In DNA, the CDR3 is TGTGCCAGCAGGGTCAGTAACCCGAATGAAAAACTGTTTTTT. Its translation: CASRVSNPNEKLFF.

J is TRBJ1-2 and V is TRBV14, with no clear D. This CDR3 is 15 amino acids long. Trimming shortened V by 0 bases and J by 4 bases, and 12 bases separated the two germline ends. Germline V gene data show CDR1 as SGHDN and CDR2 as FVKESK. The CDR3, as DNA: TGTGCCAGCAGCCAAGATTTGAAGAGCTTCTATGGCTACACCTTC. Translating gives CASSQDLKSFYGYTF. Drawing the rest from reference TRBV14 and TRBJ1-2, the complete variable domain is EAGVTQFPSHSVIEKGQTVTLRCDPISGHDNLYWYRRVMGKEIKFLLHFVKESKQDESGMPNNRFLAERTGGTYSTLKVQPAELEDSGVYFCASSQDLKSFYGYTFGSGTRLTVV.

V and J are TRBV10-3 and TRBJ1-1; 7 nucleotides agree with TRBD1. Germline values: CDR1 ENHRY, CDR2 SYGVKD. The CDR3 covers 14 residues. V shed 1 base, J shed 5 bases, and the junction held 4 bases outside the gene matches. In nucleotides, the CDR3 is TGTGCCATCAGTGAGTTTGCACAGGGGACTGAAGCTTTCTTT. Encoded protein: CAISEFAQGTEAFF.

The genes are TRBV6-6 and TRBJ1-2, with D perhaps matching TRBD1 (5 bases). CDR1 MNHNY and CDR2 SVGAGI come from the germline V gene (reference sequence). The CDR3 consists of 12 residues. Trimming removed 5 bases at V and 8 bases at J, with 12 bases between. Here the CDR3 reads CASSLGVLGYTF. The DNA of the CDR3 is TGTGCCAGCAGTCTAGGGGTCTTGGGCTACACCTTC.

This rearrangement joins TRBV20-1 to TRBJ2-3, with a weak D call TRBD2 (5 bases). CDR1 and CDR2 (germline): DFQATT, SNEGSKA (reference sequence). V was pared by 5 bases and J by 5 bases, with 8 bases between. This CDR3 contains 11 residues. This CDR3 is CSARAGDTQYF. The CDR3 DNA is TGCAGTGCTCGCGCGGGAGATACGCAGTATTTT.

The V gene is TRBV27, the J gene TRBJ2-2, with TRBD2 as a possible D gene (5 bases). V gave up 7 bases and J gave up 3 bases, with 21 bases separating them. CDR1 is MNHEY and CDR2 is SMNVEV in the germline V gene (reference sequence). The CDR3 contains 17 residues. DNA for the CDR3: TGTGCCAGCACTCCGTGGGCCGGGAAATCGGACACCGGGGAGCTGTTTTTT. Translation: CASTPWAGKSDTGELFF.

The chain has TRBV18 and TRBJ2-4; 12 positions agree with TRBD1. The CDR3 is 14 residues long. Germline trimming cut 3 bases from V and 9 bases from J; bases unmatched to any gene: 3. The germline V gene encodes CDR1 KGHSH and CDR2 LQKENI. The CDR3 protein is CASSPGQGAGIQYF. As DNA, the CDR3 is TGTGCCAGCTCACCGGGACAGGGGGCAGGCATTCAGTACTTC.

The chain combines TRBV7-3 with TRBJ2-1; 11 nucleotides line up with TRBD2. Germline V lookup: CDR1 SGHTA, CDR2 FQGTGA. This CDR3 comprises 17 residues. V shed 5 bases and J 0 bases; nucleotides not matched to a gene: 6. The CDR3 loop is CASSQNLAGGSYNEQFF. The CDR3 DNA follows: TGTGCCAGCAGCCAAAACCTAGCGGGGGGCTCCTACAATGAGCAGTTCTTC.

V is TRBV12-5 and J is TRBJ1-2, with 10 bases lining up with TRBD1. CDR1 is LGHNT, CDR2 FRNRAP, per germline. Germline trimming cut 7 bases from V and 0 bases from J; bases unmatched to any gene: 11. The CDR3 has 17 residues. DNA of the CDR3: TGTGCTAGTGCTCAAAGCGGACAGGGGGGATCTAACTATGGCTACACCTTC. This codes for CASAQSGQGGSNYGYTF.

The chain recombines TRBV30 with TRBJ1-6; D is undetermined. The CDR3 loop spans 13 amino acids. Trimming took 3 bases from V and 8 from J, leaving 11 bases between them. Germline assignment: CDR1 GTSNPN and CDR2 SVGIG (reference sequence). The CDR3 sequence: CAWRIGRYSPLHF. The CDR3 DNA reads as TGTGCCTGGAGAATCGGCAGGTATTCACCCCTCCACTTT.

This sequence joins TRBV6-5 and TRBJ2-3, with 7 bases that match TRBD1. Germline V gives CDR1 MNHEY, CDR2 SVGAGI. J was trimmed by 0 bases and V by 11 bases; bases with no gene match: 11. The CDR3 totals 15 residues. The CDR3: CASNLGQSSTDTQYF. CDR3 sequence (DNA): TGTGCCTCCAACCTGGGACAGTCTAGCACAGATACGCAGTATTTT.

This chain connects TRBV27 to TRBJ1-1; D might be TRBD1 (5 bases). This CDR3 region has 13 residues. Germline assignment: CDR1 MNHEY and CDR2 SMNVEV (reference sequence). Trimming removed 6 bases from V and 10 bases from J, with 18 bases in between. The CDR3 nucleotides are TGTGCCAGCAGAACAGGAGGGGTTTATGGAGCTTTCTTT. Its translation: CASRTGGVYGAFF.

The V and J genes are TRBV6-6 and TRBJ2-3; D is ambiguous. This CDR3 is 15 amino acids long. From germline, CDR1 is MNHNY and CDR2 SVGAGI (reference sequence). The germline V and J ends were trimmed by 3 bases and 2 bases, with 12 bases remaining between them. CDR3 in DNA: TGTGCCAGCAGTTATAGTGTCATCCCCACAGATACGCAGTATTTT. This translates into CASSYSVIPTDTQYF.

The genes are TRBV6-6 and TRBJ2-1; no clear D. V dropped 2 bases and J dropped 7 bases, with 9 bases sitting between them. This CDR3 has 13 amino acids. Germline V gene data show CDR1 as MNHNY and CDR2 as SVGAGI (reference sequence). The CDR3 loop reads CASSYTAGNEQFF. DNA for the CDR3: TGTGCCAGCAGTTACACCGCAGGAAATGAGCAGTTCTTC.

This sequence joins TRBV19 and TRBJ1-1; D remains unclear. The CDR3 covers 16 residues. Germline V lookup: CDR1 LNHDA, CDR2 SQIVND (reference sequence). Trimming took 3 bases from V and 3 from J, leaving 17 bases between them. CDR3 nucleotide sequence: TGTGCCAGTAGTATTGCCCGCCGGGGAGGATACACTGAAGCTTTCTTT. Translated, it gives CASSIARRGGYTEAFF.

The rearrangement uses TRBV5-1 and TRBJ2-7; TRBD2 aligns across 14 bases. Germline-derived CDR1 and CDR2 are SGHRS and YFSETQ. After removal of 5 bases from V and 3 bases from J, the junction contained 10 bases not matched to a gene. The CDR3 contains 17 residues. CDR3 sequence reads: CASSLRTSGGLYYEQYF. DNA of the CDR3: TGCGCCAGCAGTTTAAGGACTAGCGGGGGGCTCTACTACGAGCAGTACTTC.

CDR3 coding DNA: TGTGCCAGCAGTTACTCGGGGGGGCGGCTGAACACTGAAGCTTTCTTT. Its protein is CASSYSGGRLNTEAFF. J is TRBJ1-1 and V is TRBV6-6; D is possibly TRBD1 (6 bases). Trimming took 0 bases from V and 0 from J, leaving 11 bases between them. The CDR3 is 16 residues long. Germline lookup yields CDR1 MNHNY and CDR2 SVGAGI (reference sequence).

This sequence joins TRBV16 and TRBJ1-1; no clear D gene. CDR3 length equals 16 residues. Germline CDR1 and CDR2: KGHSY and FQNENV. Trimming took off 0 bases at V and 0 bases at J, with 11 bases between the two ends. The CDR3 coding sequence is TGTGCCAGCAGCCAATCGAGGAGGCGGTTGAACACTGAAGCTTTCTTT. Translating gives CASSQSRRRLNTEAFF. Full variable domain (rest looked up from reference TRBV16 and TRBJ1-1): GEEVAQTPKHLVRGEGQKAKLYCAPIKGHSYVFWYQQVLKNEFKFLISFQNENVFDETGMPKERFSAKCLPNSPCSLEIQATKLEDSAVYFCASSQSRRRLNTEAFFGQGTRLTVV.

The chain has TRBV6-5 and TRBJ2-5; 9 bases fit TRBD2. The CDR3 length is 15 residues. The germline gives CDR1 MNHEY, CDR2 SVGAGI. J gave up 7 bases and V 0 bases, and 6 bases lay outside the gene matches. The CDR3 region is CASSYSAGGKGTQYF. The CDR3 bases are TGTGCCAGCAGTTACTCGGCGGGGGGGAAAGGGACCCAGTACTTC.